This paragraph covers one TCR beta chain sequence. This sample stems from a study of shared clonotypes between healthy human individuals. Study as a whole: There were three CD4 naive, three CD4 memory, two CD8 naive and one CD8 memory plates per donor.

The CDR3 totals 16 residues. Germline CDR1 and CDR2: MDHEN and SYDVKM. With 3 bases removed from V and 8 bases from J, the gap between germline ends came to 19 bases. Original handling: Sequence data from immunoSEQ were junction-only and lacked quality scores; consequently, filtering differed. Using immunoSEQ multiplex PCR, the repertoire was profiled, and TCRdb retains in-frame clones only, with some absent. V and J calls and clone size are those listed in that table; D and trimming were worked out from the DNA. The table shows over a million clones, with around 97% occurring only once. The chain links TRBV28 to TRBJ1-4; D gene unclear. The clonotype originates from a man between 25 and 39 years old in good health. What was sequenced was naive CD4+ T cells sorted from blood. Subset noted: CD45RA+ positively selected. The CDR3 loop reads CASSFLSLGFGEKLFF. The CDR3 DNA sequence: TGTGCCAGCAGTTTCCTCTCCCTGGGTTTTGGCGAAAAACTGTTTTTT.